This entry is about one T cell receptor (beta chain). Its antigen is currently not known. No per-base quality is available; no much larger clone lies one base away. On a MiSeq, deep resolution sequencing aimed for a depth between 1 in 1 million and 1 in 200,000 T cells, with each clonotype covered approximately 10x on average. The immunoSEQ hsTCRB Kit was used to generate the TCR beta libraries. The authors' pipeline ran thus. The data were analyzed with ImmunoSEQ Analyzer and ImmunoSEQ Data Assistant, and V, D and J gene assignments followed IMGT definitions. Clonality, with values ranging from 0 to 1, was calculated as one minus the normalized Shannon entropy of productive rearrangement frequencies. Only overrepresented clonotypes making up at least 0.05% of the repertoire of each patient were included in the public clonotype analysis. Some twelve repertoires from age-matched healthy donors, obtained from immuneACCESS, served as clonality controls. TCRdb carries this immuneACCESS record with in-frame sequences only. Its versions omit some clonotypes, under half of them owing to an unresolved V gene in the studies checked, with the rest unexplained. V, J and clone size were drawn from that table, and D and trimming were deduced from the DNA. In this sample the table shows more than 150,000 clones, approximately 68% of which occur a single time. Roughly 13% of the sample comes from the top ten.

The data belong to a study of cytotoxic CD8 clonotypes in ibrutinib-treated CLL listed by TCRdb under 2021. At the level of the whole study: The cohort included around 15 treatment-naive and roughly ten relapsed/refractory patients; roughly 17 were IGHV unmutated. Cryopreserved peripheral blood mononuclear cells were collected before treatment, at response, and at either disease progression or sustained remission. Patients were still on ibrutinib when every remission and progressive disease sample was collected. Samples averaged around 280,000 productive templates and about 94,000 productive rearrangements. Of the approximately 87 participants in the trial, roughly 26 had longitudinal samples available. Partial responses were observed in about 24 patients and complete responses in 2; after a median follow-up of around 68 months, remission was maintained in approximately 14 patients and progression was observed in approximately twelve. Response samples were taken after a median of about a year on treatment, ranging from roughly 6 to 36 months.

What the authors observed across the whole study: Lymph node repertoires were not examined, and the timing of sampling was not matched between patients in sustained remission and those whose disease progressed. At ibrutinib response clonality went up, during sustained remission it held steady, and at progression it dropped back toward baseline. Baseline clonality exceeded that of age-matched healthy donors and correlated strongly with circulating CD8+ T-cell counts. Public clonotypes were rare and either contracted or stayed stable during treatment, and the rise in clonality at ibrutinib response reflected the expansion of private clonotypes.

The label giving this sample's time point can be read as: 20 to 30 months on ibrutinib. Approximately 2 micrograms of genomic DNA were extracted from cryopreserved PBMCs for TCR beta library preparation. High-throughput TCR beta sequencing was performed on longitudinal blood samples from CLL patients receiving ibrutinib monotherapy. The patients took part in an open-label, single-center phase 2 trial of ibrutinib monotherapy. The CDR3 contains 13 residues, cysteine and phenylalanine counted. Only CDR3 DNA is held: 39 bases, read in frame from base 1. The germline V gene (reference sequence) sets CDR1 to MNHNY and CDR2 to SVGAGI. V lost 6 bases and J lost 4 bases; the stretch between them is 12 bases long.

The source is a human donor with chronic lymphocytic leukemia. The chain uses TRBV6-6 and TRBJ1-2; TRBD1 is possibly the D segment (5 matching bases). Sequencing used PBMCs, obtained after 24 months of ibrutinib treatment. The sequenced DNA is TGTGCCAGCAGAAGGGGATTAGCCTATGGCTACACCTTC. This sequence encodes CASRRGLAYGYTF.